Listed below are T cell receptor beta chains from one sample, sequenced in a study of T-cell memory formation after mild COVID-19. TCRdb analysed the 5' RACE reads with MiXCR anew, one entry per CDR3 protein. The table records 270,000 or so distinct CDR3 sequences, 16% of them present only once. Specimen: PBMCs or a T cell subset sorted from them (not recorded which). The receptors were gathered from a man aged 18 to 30 who had mild COVID-19 (a few samples of this study predate the infection). Cell type and time point are not known. The CDR3 runs from the conserved cysteine through the conserved F or W. Fields, in order: CDR3 protein, CDR3 DNA, J gene, V gene, clone size, D gene. D genes are given only for firm matches. The listing skips clone size in some rows; elsewhere it reads once, few, many or a size class.

CDR3: CASSLARGAYNEQFF
DNA: TGTGCCAGCAGCTTAGCCCGGGGTGCCTACAATGAGCAGTTCTTC
J: TRBJ2-1
V: TRBV7-9
size: many
D: NA

CDR3: CSVVQGTNTEAFF
DNA: TGCAGCGTTGTACAGGGGACGAACACTGAAGCTTTCTTT
J: TRBJ1-1
V: TRBV29-1
size: NA
D: TRBD1

CDR3: CASSLDLGGTTNEQFF
DNA: TGTGCCAGCAGCTTAGACCTGGGGGGGACAACCAATGAGCAGTTCTTC
J: TRBJ2-1
V: TRBV7-2
size: NA
D: NA

CDR3: CSVVGGDYGYTF
DNA: TGCAGCGTTGTAGGGGGGGACTATGGCTACACCTTC
J: TRBJ1-2
V: TRBV29-1
size: few
D: NA

CDR3: CASSLSLEGGEQYF
DNA: TGCGCCAGCAGCTTGTCTCTCGAGGGTGGGGAGCAGTACTTC
J: TRBJ2-7
V: TRBV5-1
size: NA
D: NA

CDR3: CATSRGRSYEQYF
DNA: TGTGCCACCAGCAGAGGGAGGTCCTACGAGCAGTACTTC
J: TRBJ2-7
V: TRBV15
size: NA
D: NA

CDR3: CASSPRRDDNEQFF
DNA: TGTGCCAGCAGCCCCCGCCGGGACGACAATGAGCAGTTCTTC
J: TRBJ2-1
V: TRBV7-9
size: many
D: NA

CDR3: CASSPRQGASEQYF
DNA: TGTGCCAGCAGCCCTCGACAGGGGGCCTCCGAGCAGTACTTC
J: TRBJ2-7
V: TRBV7-6
size: many
D: TRBD1

CDR3: CSAPRRDREETQYF
DNA: TGCAGTGCCCCCCGCCGGGACCGGGAAGAGACCCAGTACTTC
J: TRBJ2-5
V: TRBV20-1
size: few
D: NA

CDR3: CASSKRGDRELFF
DNA: TGTGCCAGCAGTAAAAGAGGGGACAGGGAACTGTTTTTT
J: TRBJ1-4
V: TRBV6-6
size: few
D: TRBD1

CDR3: CSALRGGPSTDTQYF
DNA: TGCAGTGCGCTGAGAGGGGGCCCCAGCACAGATACGCAGTATTTT
J: TRBJ2-3
V: TRBV20-1
size: once
D: TRBD1

CDR3: CAISELDTQYF
DNA: TGTGCCATCAGTGAGTTGGATACGCAGTATTTT
J: TRBJ2-3
V: TRBV10-3
size: few
D: NA

CDR3: CAISGTKGLGANVLTF
DNA: TGTGCCATCAGTGGTACGAAAGGGCTTGGGGCCAACGTCCTGACTTTC
J: TRBJ2-6
V: TRBV10-3
size: NA
D: NA

CDR3: CASDTGELFF
DNA: TGTGCCAGCGACACCGGGGAGCTGTTTTTT
J: TRBJ2-2
V: TRBV7-9
size: few
D: NA

CDR3: CASSLAGGFINIQYF
DNA: TGTGCCAGCAGTTTAGCTGGAGGGTTTATAAACATTCAGTACTTC
J: TRBJ2-4
V: TRBV12-3/TRBV12-4
size: few
D: NA